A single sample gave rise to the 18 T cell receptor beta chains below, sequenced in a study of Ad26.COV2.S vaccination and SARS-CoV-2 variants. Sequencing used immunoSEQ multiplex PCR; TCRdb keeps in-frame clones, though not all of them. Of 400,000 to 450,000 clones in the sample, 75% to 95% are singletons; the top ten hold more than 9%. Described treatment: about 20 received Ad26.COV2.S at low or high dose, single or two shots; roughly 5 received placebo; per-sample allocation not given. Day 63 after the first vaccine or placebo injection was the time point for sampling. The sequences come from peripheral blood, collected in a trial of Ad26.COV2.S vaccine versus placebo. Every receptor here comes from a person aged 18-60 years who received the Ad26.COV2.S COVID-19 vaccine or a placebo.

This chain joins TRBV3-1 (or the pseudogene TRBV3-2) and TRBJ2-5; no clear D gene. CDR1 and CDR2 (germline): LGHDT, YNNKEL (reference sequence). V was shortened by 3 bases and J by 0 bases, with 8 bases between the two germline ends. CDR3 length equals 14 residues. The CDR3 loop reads CASSQIRNQETQYF. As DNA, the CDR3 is TGTGCCAGCAGCCAGATTCGGAACCAAGAGACCCAGTACTTC.

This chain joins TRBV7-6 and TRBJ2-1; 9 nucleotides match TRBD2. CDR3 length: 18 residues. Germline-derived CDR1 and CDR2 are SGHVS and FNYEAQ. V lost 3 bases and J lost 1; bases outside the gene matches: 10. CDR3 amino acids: CASSFLAGASSSYNEQFF. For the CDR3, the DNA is TGTGCCAGCAGCTTTTTAGCGGGAGCTTCCTCGTCCTACAATGAGCAGTTCTTC.

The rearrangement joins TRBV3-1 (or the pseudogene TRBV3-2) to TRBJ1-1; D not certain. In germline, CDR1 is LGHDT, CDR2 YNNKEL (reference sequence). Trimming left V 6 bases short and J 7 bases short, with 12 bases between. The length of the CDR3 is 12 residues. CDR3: CASRSGPYEAFF. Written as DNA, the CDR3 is TGTGCCAGCAGGAGCGGGCCTTATGAAGCTTTCTTT.

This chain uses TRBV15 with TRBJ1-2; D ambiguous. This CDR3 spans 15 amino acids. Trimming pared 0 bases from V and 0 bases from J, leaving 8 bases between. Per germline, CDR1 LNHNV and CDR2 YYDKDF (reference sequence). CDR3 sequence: CATSRELRANYGYTF. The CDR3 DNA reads TGTGCCACCAGCAGAGAACTCCGCGCTAACTATGGCTACACCTTC.

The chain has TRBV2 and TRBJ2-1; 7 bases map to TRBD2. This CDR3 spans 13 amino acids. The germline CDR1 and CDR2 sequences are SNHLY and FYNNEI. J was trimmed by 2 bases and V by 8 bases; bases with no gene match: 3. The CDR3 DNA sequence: TGTGCCAGCGCAGCGGGGCCCTACAATGAGCAGTTCTTC. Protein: CASAAGPYNEQFF.

Written as DNA, the CDR3 is TGTGCCAGCAGCTTGTATGACAGCCACTCTGGGGCCAACGTCCTGACTTTC. Protein sequence: CASSLYDSHSGANVLTF. The genes are TRBV5-6 and TRBJ2-6; possibly TRBD1 for D (5 bases). Germline CDR1 is SGHDT and CDR2 is YYEEEE. This CDR3 comprises 17 residues. Trimming shortened V by 1 base and J by 0 bases, and 11 bases separated the two germline ends.

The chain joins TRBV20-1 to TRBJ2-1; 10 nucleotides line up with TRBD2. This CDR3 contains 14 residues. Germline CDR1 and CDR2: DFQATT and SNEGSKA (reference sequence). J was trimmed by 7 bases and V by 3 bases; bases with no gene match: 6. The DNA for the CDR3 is TGCAGTGCTAGTCTGGTAGCGGGAGGAAATGAGCAGTTCTTC. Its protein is CSASLVAGGNEQFF.

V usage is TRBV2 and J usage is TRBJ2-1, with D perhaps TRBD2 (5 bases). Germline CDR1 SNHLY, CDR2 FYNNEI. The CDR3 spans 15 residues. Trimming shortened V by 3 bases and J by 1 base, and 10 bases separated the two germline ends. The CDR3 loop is CASSEDSYSYNEQFF. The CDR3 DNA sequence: TGTGCCAGCAGTGAGGACTCTTATTCCTACAATGAGCAGTTCTTC.

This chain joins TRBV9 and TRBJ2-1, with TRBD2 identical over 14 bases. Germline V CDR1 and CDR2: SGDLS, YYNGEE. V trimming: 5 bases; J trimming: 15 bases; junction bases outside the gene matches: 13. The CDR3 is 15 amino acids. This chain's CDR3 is CASSEKPGTSGRLFF. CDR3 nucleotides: TGTGCCAGCAGTGAAAAGCCCGGGACTAGCGGGAGACTGTTCTTC.

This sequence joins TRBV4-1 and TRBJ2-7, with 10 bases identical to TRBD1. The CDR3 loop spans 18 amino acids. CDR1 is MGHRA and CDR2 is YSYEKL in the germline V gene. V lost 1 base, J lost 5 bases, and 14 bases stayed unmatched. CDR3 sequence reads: CASSQGGTGVVFPNEQYF. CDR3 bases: TGCGCCAGCAGCCAAGGGGGGACAGGGGTTGTTTTCCCCAACGAGCAGTACTTC.

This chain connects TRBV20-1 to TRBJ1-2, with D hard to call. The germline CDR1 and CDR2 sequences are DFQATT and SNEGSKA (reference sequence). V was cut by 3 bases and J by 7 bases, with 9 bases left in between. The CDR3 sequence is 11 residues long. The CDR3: CSARAVGGYTF. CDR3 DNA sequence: TGCAGTGCTAGGGCAGTAGGTGGCTACACCTTC.

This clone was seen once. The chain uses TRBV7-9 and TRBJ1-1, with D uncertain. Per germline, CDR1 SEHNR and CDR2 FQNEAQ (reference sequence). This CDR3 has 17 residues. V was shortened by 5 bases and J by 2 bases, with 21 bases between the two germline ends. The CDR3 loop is CASSPGVSSKENTEAFF. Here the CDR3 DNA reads TGTGCCAGCAGCCCGGGTGTGTCCAGCAAGGAAAACACTGAAGCTTTCTTT.

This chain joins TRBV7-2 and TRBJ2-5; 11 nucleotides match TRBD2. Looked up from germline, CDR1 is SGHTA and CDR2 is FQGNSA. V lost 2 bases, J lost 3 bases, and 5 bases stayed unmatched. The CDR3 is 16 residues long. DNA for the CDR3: TGTGCCAGCAGCTTATCCGGGACTAGCGGTAAAGAGACCCAGTACTTC. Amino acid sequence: CASSLSGTSGKETQYF.

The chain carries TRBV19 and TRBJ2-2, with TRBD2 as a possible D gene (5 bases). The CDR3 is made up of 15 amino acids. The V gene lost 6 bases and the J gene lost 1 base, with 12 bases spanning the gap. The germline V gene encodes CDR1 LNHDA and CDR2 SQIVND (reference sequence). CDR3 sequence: CASRWERMNTGELFF. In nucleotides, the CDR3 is TGTGCCAGTAGATGGGAGCGGATGAACACCGGGGAGCTGTTTTTT. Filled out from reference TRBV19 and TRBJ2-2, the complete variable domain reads DGGITQSPKYLFRKEGQNVTLSCEQNLNHDAMYWYRQDPGQGLRLIYYSQIVNDFQKGDIAEGYSVSREKKESFPLTVTSAQKNPTAFYLCASRWERMNTGELFFGEGSRLTVL.

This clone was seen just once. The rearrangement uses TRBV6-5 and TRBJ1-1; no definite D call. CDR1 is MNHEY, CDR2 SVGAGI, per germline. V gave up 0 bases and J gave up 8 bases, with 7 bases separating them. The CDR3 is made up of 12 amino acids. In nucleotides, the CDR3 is TGTGCCAGCAGTTACTCGTTGGGAGAAGCTTTCTTT. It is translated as CASSYSLGEAFF.

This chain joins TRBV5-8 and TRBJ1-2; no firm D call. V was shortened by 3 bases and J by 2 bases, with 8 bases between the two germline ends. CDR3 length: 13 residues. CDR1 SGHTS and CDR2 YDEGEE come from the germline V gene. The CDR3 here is CASSYRENYGYTF. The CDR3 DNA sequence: TGTGCCAGCAGCTATCGGGAAAACTATGGCTACACCTTC. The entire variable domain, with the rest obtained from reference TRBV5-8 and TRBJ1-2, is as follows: EAGVTQSPTHLIKTRGQQATLRCSPISGHTSVYWYQQALGLGLQFLLWYDEGEERNRGNFPPRFSGRQFPNYSSELNVNALELEDSALYLCASSYRENYGYTFGSGTRLTVV.

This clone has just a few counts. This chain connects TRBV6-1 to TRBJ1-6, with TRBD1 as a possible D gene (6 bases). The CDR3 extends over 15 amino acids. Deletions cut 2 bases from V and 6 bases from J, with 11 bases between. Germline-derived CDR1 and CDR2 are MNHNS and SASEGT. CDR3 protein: CASSEYGGPNSPLHF. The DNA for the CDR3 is TGTGCCAGCAGTGAATACGGGGGGCCTAATTCACCCCTCCACTTT.

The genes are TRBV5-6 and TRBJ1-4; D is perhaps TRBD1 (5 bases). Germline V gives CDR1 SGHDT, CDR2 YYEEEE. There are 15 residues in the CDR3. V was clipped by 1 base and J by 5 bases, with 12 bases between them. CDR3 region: CASSLLMGGNEKLFF. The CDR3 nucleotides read TGTGCCAGCAGCTTGTTGATGGGGGGGAATGAAAAACTGTTTTTT. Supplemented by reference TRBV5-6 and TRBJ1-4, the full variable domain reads DAGVTQSPTHLIKTRGQQVTLRCSPKSGHDTVSWYQQALGQGPQFIFQYYEEEERQRGNFPDRFSGHQFPNYSSELNVNALLLGDSALYLCASSLLMGGNEKLFFGSGTQLSVL.